This T cell receptor (beta chain) was identified during a study of CD8 T cells in ankylosing spondylitis. There are many counts of this clonotype. Its antigen is unknown. Relative to the germline gene, one junction end is altered; a read error may explain this. This CDR3 has 15 residues. Germline assignment: CDR1 SGHRS and CDR2 YFSETQ. Quantitative 5'-RACE with molecular barcodes generated TCR beta libraries. A single record per CDR3 protein comes from TCRdb applying MiXCR to the 5' RACE reads. In the table there are around 890,000 distinct CDR3 sequences, 10% to 15% of which are singletons. Regarding the study as a whole: A TCR beta motif made of 7 to 9 highly homologous variants seemed typical of ankylosing spondylitis blood.

Sequencing was carried out using blood, either unsorted or a sorted T cell fraction (not recorded which). The chain is built from TRBV5-1 and TRBJ2-1, with 9 bases that match TRBD2. This receptor was taken from a male donor with ankylosing spondylitis. CDR3 sequence reads: CASSAGGPVYDEQFF. CDR3 in DNA: TGCGCCAGCAGCGCGGGGGGGCCTGTCTACGATGAGCAGTTCTTC.